This T cell receptor beta chain came from a study of T cells in Graves' hyperthyroidism and ophthalmopathy. Findings of the study overall: Ophthalmopathy was told apart from stable hyperthyroidism by a 13 V-J model.

Exclusion criteria comprised uncontrolled infection, other autoimmune disease, pregnancy or lactation. This clonotype was picked up many times. Its specificity is not known. TCR beta CDR3 regions were amplified from RNA transcripts. The primer set for the first-round RT-PCR of the TCR CDR3 was HTBI. TCRdb processed the multiplex PCR reads anew with MiXCR; each CDR3 protein has one entry. The sample consists of around 560,000 distinct CDR3 sequences, 16% of them appearing once. In germline, CDR1 is MDHEN, CDR2 SYDVKM. The V segment lost 1 base and the J segment 6 bases; nucleotides outside the gene matches: 2. The CDR3 sequence is 14 residues long.

The sample was blood. The chain links TRBV28 to TRBJ1-1; 10 bases line up with TRBD1. The sequence derives from a woman aged 18-29 years with Graves' hyperthyroidism. The CDR3 nucleotides are TGTGCCAGCAGTTTATCAGGGACAGGGGCTGAAGCTTTCTTT. Its protein is CASSLSGTGAEAFF. Full variable domain (outside the CDR3, taken from reference TRBV28 and TRBJ1-1): DVKVTQSSRYLVKRTGEKVFLECVQDMDHENMFWYRQDPGLGLRLIYFSYDVKMKEKGDIPEGYSVSREKKERFSLILESASTNQTSMYLCASSLSGTGAEAFFGQGTRLTVV.